The clone carrying this T cell receptor beta chain was detected once. TCRdb's copy holds only in-frame clones and misses some; the assay was immunoSEQ multiplex PCR. The sample has around 390,000 clones, 85% to 90% seen once. The CDR3 loop spans 15 amino acids. Germline-derived CDR1 and CDR2 are PRHDT and FYEKMQ (reference sequence). Trimming took 4 bases from V and 0 from J, leaving 12 bases between them. This entry is derived from a study of blood T cell repertoires in COVID-19. Enrolled through a virtual design, the participants were between about 18 and 100 years of age and came from about two dozen US areas. Cohort 3 recovery required two negative PCRs, clearance, or symptom resolution.

The sequencing input was PBMCs or T cells enriched from blood (not recorded which). The chain employs TRBV13 and TRBJ1-1, with D perhaps TRBD1 (6 bases). This clonotype originated in a woman aged 50 to 60 who had recovered from COVID-19. CDR3 sequence reads: CASSSGQPLNTEAFF. The CDR3 coding sequence is TGTGCCAGCAGCTCCGGACAGCCCTTGAACACTGAAGCTTTCTTT.